The T cell receptor (beta chain) under discussion was sequenced for a study of T cells after yellow fever vaccination. Findings and caveats of the study: Researchers report a weaker secondary response that nonetheless peaked faster, day 5 versus 15. Clones from primary vaccination mostly reappeared after the booster (about 97% CD4, approximately 86% CD8). Highly abundant clonotypes carried over from the bulk population could end up in FACS-sorted repertoires as contaminants.

TCR cDNA was made by 5'RACE template switching, adding a universal primer site and UMIs. Using its own MiXCR run on the 5' RACE reads, TCRdb lists one record per CDR3 protein. The table includes roughly 150,000 distinct CDR3 sequences, about 7% detected once. This clonotype was seen repeatedly, ten times or more. Its antigen is not identified. V was cut by 3 bases and J by 1 base, with 10 bases left in between. This CDR3 is built from 14 residues. Germline V lookup: CDR1 SGHRS, CDR2 YFSETQ. V and J are TRBV5-1 and TRBJ2-5; D is ambiguous. Specimen: CD4+ T cells sorted from PBMCs, collected 10 days after the yellow fever booster vaccination. The TCR was taken from a man aged 30 to 45 who received the YFV17D yellow fever vaccine. As DNA, the CDR3 is TGCGCCAGCAGCTCCATCCGCAGCCAAGAGACCCAGTACTTC. Protein sequence: CASSSIRSQETQYF. Full variable domain (missing parts from reference TRBV5-1 and TRBJ2-5): KAGVTQTPRYLIKTRGQQVTLSCSPISGHRSVSWYQQTPGQGLQFLFEYFSETQRNKGNFPGRFSGRQFSNSRSEMNVSTLELGDSALYLCASSSIRSQETQYFGPGTRLLVL.